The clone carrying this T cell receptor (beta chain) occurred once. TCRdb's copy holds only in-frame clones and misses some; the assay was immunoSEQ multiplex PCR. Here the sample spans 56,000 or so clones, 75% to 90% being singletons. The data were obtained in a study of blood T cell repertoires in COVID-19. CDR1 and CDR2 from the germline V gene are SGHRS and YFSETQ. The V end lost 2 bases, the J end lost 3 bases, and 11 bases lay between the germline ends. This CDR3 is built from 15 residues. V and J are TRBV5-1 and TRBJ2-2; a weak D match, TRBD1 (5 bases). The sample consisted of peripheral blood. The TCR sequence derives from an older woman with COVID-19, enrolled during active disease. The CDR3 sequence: CASSFLGVDTGELFF. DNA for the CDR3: TGCGCCAGCAGCTTTTTAGGGGTCGACACCGGGGAGCTGTTTTTT.